These 20 T cell receptor beta chains originate from one sample sequenced in a study of identical twins. TCRdb re-analysed the 5' RACE reads in MiXCR, keeping a single row per CDR3 protein. The data show 700,000 or so distinct CDR3 sequences, around 20% seen once. This same sample was also part of a study on T cells expressing NK-cell markers.

Sequencing was performed on PBMCs. Source of these receptors: a young woman in good health.

The rearrangement links TRBV6-1 to TRBJ2-5, with 7 bases matching TRBD2. The V segment lost 6 bases and the J segment 1 base; nucleotides outside the gene matches: 8. The CDR3 is made up of 15 amino acids. Germline loops: CDR1 MNHNS, CDR2 SASEGT. The CDR3 DNA reads TGTGCCAGCAGCCCCCTCGGGGGGAGCCAAGAGACCCAGTACTTC. This translates into CASSPLGGSQETQYF.

On this clonotype itself: Germline is not matched at one junction end, which may reflect a read error. In DNA, the CDR3 is TGTGCCATCAGTGAGACTGACACTAGTACCTCTGGGGCCAACGTCCCGACTTTC. Residues: CAISETDTSTSGANVPTF. V gene TRBV10-3 combines with J gene TRBJ2-6; D is perhaps TRBD1 or TRBD2 (5 bases each). CDR1 and CDR2 from the germline V gene are ENHRY and SYGVKD. CDR3 size: 18 residues.

This clonotype was seen repeatedly, ten times or more. The rearrangement uses TRBV7-8 and TRBJ2-1; D remains unclear. The length of the CDR3 is 16 residues. The V gene lost 0 bases and the J gene lost 1 base, with 10 bases spanning the gap. CDR1 is SGHVS, CDR2 FQNEAQ, per germline. The CDR3 loop is CASSLAGFRSYNEQFF. CDR3 bases: TGTGCCAGCAGCTTAGCAGGGTTTCGGTCCTACAATGAGCAGTTCTTC.

This clonotype was counted only a few times. This chain links TRBV9 with TRBJ1-3, with D unresolved. The CDR3 covers 14 residues. CDR1 and CDR2 from the germline V gene are SGDLS and YYNGEE. The ends were cut back, 3 bases at V and 0 bases at J, with 7 bases in the middle. The CDR3 nucleotides read TGTGCCAGCAGCGCAGGTAGCTCTGGAAACACCATATATTTT. This sequence encodes CASSAGSSGNTIYF.

This rearrangement joins TRBV6-2 or TRBV6-3 to TRBJ2-1; 12 nucleotides match TRBD1. The V and J ends lost 6 bases and 6 bases, in that order; junction bases with no gene match: 3. The CDR3 contains 14 residues. CDR1 is MNHEY and CDR2 is SVGEGT in the germline V gene. The CDR3 DNA reads as TGTGCCAGCAGGGGACAGGGGGCAGTCAATGAGCAGTTCTTC. Translated, it gives CASRGQGAVNEQFF.

The rearrangement links TRBV20-1 to TRBJ1-5, with a weak D call TRBD1 (5 bases). V gave up 6 bases and J gave up 9 bases, with 15 bases separating them. Germline V lookup: CDR1 DFQATT, CDR2 SNEGSKA (reference sequence). The CDR3 extends over 12 amino acids. The DNA of the CDR3 is TGCAGTGCCGCCGACGGGACTGGGCCCCAGCATTTT. This sequence encodes CSAADGTGPQHF.

This clonotype has a count of ten or more. The chain joins TRBV6-1 to TRBJ2-1; D is uncertain. This CDR3 has 13 amino acids. Germline CDR1 and CDR2: MNHNS and SASEGT. The V end lost 7 bases, the J end lost 2 bases, and 9 bases lay between the germline ends. The CDR3 loop reads CASTSSPYNEQFF. The CDR3 nucleotides read TGTGCCAGCACCAGCAGCCCCTACAATGAGCAGTTCTTC.

This chain links TRBV7-9 with TRBJ2-1; D is possibly TRBD1 (5 bases). Germline V gene sequence: CDR1 SEHNR, CDR2 FQNEAQ (reference sequence). The CDR3 covers 13 residues. V lost 4 bases to trimming and J lost 8 bases, with 12 bases between them. The CDR3 spells CASSYSGPHEQFF. For the CDR3, the DNA is TGTGCCAGCAGCTATTCAGGGCCCCATGAGCAGTTCTTC.

This clonotype was observed at least ten times. The genes are TRBV27 and TRBJ2-2; no definite D call. Trimming pared 5 bases from V and 5 bases from J, leaving 12 bases between. The CDR3 has 14 residues. The germline CDR1 and CDR2 sequences are MNHEY and SMNVEV (reference sequence). As DNA, the CDR3 is TGTGCCAGCAGTCCTCCTGCTTGGACCGGGGAGCTGTTTTTT. Residues: CASSPPAWTGELFF.

This clonotype was detected a few times. The chain recombines TRBV20-1 with TRBJ1-5, with D hard to call. The V gene's germline CDR1 is DFQATT and CDR2 SNEGSKA (reference sequence). The V and J ends lost 0 bases and 4 bases respectively, with 10 bases between them. The CDR3 is 14 residues long. The CDR3 DNA reads TGCAGTGCTAGAGATATTATGGGAAATCAGCCCCAGCATTTT. Translation: CSARDIMGNQPQHF.

Ten or more counts support this clonotype. The chain links TRBV20-1 to TRBJ2-5; TRBD2 is a possible D gene (5 bases). The V and J ends lost 4 bases and 4 bases respectively, with 19 bases between them. Germline V CDR1 and CDR2: DFQATT, SNEGSKA (reference sequence). The length of the CDR3 is 15 residues. This CDR3 is CSAIPLVRHGETQYF. In DNA, the CDR3 is TGCAGTGCTATTCCACTAGTCAGGCATGGAGAGACCCAGTACTTC.

This clonotype was counted many times. This rearrangement joins TRBV20-1 to TRBJ1-5; 10 nucleotides agree with TRBD1. This CDR3 spans 13 amino acids. Germline CDR1 DFQATT, CDR2 SNEGSKA (reference sequence). The J segment lost 4 bases and the V segment lost 5 bases, leaving 2 bases of the junction unmatched. The CDR3, as DNA: TGCAGTGCTTGGGGACAGGGGAATCAGCCCCAGCATTTT. Amino acid sequence: CSAWGQGNQPQHF.

This clonotype turned up a few times. The J gene is TRBJ2-3, the V gene TRBV20-1, with TRBD2 identical over 10 bases. The CDR3 has 14 amino acids. The trim removed 3 bases at V and 6 bases at J, leaving 6 bases unmatched. The V gene's germline CDR1 is DFQATT and CDR2 SNEGSKA (reference sequence). CDR3 nucleotides: TGCAGTGCTAGGAGGGCTAGCGGGAGCGATACGCAGTATTTT. As protein: CSARRASGSDTQYF.

V is TRBV29-1 and J is TRBJ2-3, with TRBD2 as a possible D gene (5 bases). Trimming pared 4 bases from V and 0 bases from J, leaving 11 bases between. This CDR3 is 14 amino acids long. In germline, CDR1 is SQVTM, CDR2 ANQGSEA. The CDR3 DNA follows: TGCAGCGTTGTCGGTCCGGGGAGCACAGATACGCAGTATTTT. Amino acids: CSVVGPGSTDTQYF.

The rearrangement joins TRBV20-1 to TRBJ2-5; 8 nucleotides line up with TRBD2. CDR1 and CDR2 from the germline V gene are DFQATT and SNEGSKA (reference sequence). V was pared by 6 bases and J by 5 bases, with 14 bases of the junction left unmatched. There are 15 residues in the CDR3. The CDR3 DNA is TGCAGTGCCGGAGGGGAGCTAGCGGGTGCGGAGACCCAGTACTTC. This sequence encodes CSAGGELAGAETQYF.

This clonotype showed up many times. The V and J genes are TRBV12-3 or TRBV12-4 and TRBJ1-5, with 7 nucleotides matching TRBD1. Trimming cost V 6 bases and J 9 bases; bases outside gene matches: 20. This CDR3 comprises 17 residues. Here the CDR3 DNA reads TGTGCCAGCAGCAACGACAGGGCTGGACGGGGTCGGGTGCCCCAGCATTTT. Translated: CASSNDRAGRGRVPQHF.

Written as DNA, the CDR3 is TGCAGTGCTTTACAGGGCTCTACTACCTACAATGAGCAGTTCTTC. This sequence encodes CSALQGSTTYNEQFF. The rearrangement uses TRBV20-1 and TRBJ2-1; TRBD1 might be the D (6 bases). The CDR3 extends over 15 amino acids. The germline gives CDR1 DFQATT, CDR2 SNEGSKA (reference sequence). Trimming shortened V by 5 bases and J by 2 bases, and 16 bases separated the two germline ends.

This clonotype was detected many times. The V gene is TRBV29-1, the J gene TRBJ2-3, with a tentative D call TRBD1 (6 bases). From germline, CDR1 is SQVTM and CDR2 ANQGSEA. Trimming pared 5 bases from V and 3 bases from J, leaving 12 bases between. The CDR3 has 13 amino acids. In nucleotides, the CDR3 is TGCAGCGTTCGCAACAGGGTAACAGATACGCAGTATTTT. It is translated as CSVRNRVTDTQYF.

The chain combines TRBV20-1 with TRBJ2-3, with D maybe TRBD1 (6 bases). Germline loops: CDR1 DFQATT, CDR2 SNEGSKA (reference sequence). There are 13 residues in the CDR3. Between the trimmed V and J ends, which lost 5 bases and 4 bases, there was a span of 13 bases. Here the CDR3 reads CSADSYRADTQYF. In nucleotides, the CDR3 is TGCAGTGCTGATTCGTACAGGGCAGATACGCAGTATTTT.

This chain connects TRBV5-6 to TRBJ1-5; 7 bases line up with TRBD1. The trim removed 1 base at V and 1 base at J, leaving 5 bases unmatched. This CDR3 is built from 16 residues. Germline CDR1 is SGHDT and CDR2 is YYEEEE. CDR3 in amino acids: CASSLQSGQSNQPQHF. In nucleotides, the CDR3 is TGTGCCAGCAGCTTGCAGTCGGGACAGAGCAATCAGCCCCAGCATTTT.